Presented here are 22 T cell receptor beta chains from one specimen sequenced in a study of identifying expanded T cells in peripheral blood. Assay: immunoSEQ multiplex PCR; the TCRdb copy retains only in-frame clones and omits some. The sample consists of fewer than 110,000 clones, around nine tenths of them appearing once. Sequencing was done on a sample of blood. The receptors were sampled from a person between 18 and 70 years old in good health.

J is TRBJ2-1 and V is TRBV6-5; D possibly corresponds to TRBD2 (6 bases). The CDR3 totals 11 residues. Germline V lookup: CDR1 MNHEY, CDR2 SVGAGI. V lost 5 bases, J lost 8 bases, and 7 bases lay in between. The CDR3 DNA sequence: TGTGCCAGCAGTCCGGGGGATGAGCAGTTCTTC. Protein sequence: CASSPGDEQFF.

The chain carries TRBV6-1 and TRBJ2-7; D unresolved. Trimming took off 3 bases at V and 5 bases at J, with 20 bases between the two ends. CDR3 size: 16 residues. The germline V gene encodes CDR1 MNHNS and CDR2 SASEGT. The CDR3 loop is CASSEDGPSLRDEQYF. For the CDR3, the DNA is TGTGCCAGCAGTGAGGACGGCCCGTCCCTCCGCGACGAGCAGTACTTC.

The CDR3 DNA reads TGTGCCAGCAGCTTGGGGGGACAATCAGATACGCAGTATTTT. Encoded protein: CASSLGGQSDTQYF. The chain links TRBV5-4 to TRBJ2-3, with D perhaps matching TRBD1 (6 bases). Trimming removed 0 bases at V and 4 bases at J, with 9 bases between. CDR1 is SGHNT, CDR2 YYREEE, per germline (reference sequence). This CDR3 has 14 amino acids. The full variable domain, in which reference TRBV5-4 and TRBJ2-3 provide the parts outside the CDR3, is ETGVTQSPTHLIKTRGQQVTLRCSSQSGHNTVSWYQQALGQGPQFIFQYYREEENGRGNFPPRFSGLQFPNYSSELNVNALELDDSALYLCASSLGGQSDTQYFGPGTRLTVL.

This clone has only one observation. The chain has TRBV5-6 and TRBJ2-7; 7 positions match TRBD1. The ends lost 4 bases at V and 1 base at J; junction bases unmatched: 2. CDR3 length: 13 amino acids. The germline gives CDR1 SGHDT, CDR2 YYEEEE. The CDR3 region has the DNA TGTGCCAGCAGCAGGACAGGATCCTACGAGCAGTACTTC. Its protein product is CASSRTGSYEQYF.

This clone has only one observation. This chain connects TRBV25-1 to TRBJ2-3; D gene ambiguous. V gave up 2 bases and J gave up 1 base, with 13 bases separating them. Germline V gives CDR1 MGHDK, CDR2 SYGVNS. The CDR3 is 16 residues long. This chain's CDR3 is CASSELSPGRTDTQYF. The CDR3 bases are TGTGCCAGCAGTGAACTAAGTCCCGGGCGCACAGATACGCAGTATTTT.

The CDR3 region is CASSYTNEQFF. The CDR3 coding sequence is TGTGCCAGCAGTTATACGAATGAGCAGTTCTTC. The gene calls are TRBV6-9 and TRBJ2-1; D is unclear. Trimming shortened V by 2 bases and J by 7 bases, and 3 bases separated the two germline ends. Germline V gene lookup returns CDR1 MNHGY and CDR2 SVAAGI. The CDR3 has 11 amino acids.

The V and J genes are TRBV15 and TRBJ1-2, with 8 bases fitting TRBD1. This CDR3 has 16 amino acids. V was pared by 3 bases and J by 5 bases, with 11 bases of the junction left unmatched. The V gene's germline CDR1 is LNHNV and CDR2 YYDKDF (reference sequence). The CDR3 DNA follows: TGTGCCACCAGCAGGACCAGACAGGGGAGGTTATATGGCTACACCTTC. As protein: CATSRTRQGRLYGYTF.

The CDR3 loop reads CASSLTGGTQYF. CDR3 nucleotides: TGTGCCAGCAGCTTGACAGGCGGGACCCAGTACTTC. V and J are TRBV7-2 and TRBJ2-5; D perhaps matches TRBD1 (6 bases). The CDR3 is made up of 12 amino acids. With 3 bases removed from V and 7 bases from J, the gap between germline ends came to 9 bases. CDR1 and CDR2 from the germline V gene are SGHTA and FQGNSA.

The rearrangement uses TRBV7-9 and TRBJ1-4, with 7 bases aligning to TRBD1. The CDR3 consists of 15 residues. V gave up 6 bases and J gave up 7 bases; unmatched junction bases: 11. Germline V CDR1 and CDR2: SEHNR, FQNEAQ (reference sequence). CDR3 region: CASSDETGQGEKLFF. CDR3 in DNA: TGTGCCAGCAGTGATGAGACAGGGCAGGGTGAAAAACTGTTTTTT.

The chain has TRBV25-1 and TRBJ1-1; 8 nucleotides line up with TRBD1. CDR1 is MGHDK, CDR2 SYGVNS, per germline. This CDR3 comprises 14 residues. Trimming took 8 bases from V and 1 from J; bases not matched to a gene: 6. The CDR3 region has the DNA TGTGCCAGCGGAACGGGACAGGCGAACACTGAAGCTTTCTTT. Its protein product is CASGTGQANTEAFF.

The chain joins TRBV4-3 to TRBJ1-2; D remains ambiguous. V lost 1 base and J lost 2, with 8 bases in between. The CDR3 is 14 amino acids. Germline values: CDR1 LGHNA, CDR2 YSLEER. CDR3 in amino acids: CASSQVGENYGYTF. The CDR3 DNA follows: TGCGCCAGCAGCCAAGTCGGGGAAAACTATGGCTACACCTTC.

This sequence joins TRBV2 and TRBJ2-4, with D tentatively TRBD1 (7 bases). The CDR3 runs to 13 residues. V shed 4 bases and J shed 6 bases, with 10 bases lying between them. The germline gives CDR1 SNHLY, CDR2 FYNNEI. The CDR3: CASSGQGGNIQYF. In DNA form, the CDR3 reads TGTGCCAGCAGTGGACAGGGAGGAAACATTCAGTACTTC.

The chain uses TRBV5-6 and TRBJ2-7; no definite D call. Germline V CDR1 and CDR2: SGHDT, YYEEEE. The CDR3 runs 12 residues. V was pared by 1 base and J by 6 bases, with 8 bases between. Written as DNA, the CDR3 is TGTGCCAGCAGCTTGCCTCTGCTCGAGCAGTACTTC. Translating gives CASSLPLLEQYF. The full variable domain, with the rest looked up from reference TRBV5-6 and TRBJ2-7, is DAGVTQSPTHLIKTRGQQVTLRCSPKSGHDTVSWYQQALGQGPQFIFQYYEEEERQRGNFPDRFSGHQFPNYSSELNVNALLLGDSALYLCASSLPLLEQYFGPGTRLTVT.

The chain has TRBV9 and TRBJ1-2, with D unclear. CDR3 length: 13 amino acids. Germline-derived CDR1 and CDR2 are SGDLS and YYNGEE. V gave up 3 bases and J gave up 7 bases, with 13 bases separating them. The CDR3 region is CASSDPYGGGYTF. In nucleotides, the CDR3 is TGTGCCAGCAGCGACCCCTACGGCGGTGGCTACACCTTC. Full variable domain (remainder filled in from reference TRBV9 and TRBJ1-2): DSGVTQTPKHLITATGQRVTLRCSPRSGDLSVYWYQQSLDQGLQFLIQYYNGEERAKGNILERFSAQQFPDLHSELNLSSLELGDSALYFCASSDPYGGGYTFGSGTRLTVV.

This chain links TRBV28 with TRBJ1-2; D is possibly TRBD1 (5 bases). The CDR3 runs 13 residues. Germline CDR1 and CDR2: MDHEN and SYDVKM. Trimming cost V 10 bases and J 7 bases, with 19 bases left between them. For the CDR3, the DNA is TGTGCCACCATTTACGGGACCGGGGTTGGCTACACCTTC. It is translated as CATIYGTGVGYTF.

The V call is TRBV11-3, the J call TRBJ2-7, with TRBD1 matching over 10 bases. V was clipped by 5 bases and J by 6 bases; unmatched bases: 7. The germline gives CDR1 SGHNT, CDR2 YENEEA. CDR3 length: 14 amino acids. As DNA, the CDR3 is TGTGCCAGCAGCACCGGGACAGGGGAAGGCGAGCAGTACTTC. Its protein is CASSTGTGEGEQYF.

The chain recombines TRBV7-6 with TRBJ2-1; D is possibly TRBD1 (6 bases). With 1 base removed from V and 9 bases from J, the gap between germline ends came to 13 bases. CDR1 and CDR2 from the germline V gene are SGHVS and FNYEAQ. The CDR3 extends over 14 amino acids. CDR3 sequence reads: CASSLGGLGSEQFF. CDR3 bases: TGTGCCAGCAGCTTAGGGGGGCTAGGCAGTGAGCAGTTCTTC.

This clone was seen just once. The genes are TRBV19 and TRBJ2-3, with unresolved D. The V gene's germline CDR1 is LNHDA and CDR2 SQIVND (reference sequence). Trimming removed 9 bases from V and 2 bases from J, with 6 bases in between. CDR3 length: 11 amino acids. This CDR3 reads CASAATDTQYF. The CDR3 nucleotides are TGTGCCAGCGCCGCCACAGATACGCAGTATTTT.

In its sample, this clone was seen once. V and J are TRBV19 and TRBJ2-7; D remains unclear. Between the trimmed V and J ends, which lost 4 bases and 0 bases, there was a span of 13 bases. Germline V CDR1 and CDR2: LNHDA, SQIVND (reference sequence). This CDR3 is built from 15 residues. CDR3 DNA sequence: TGTGCCAGTAGTAAACGGACGATCAGCTCCTACGAGCAGTACTTC. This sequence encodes CASSKRTISSYEQYF.

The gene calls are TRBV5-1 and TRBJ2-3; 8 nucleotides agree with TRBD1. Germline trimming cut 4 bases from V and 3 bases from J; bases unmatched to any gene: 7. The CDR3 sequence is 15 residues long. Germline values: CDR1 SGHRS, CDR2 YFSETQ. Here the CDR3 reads CASSGQGSGTDTQYF. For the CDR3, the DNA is TGCGCCAGCAGCGGACAGGGATCAGGGACAGATACGCAGTATTTT. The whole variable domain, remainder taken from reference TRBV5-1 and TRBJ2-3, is KAGVTQTPRYLIKTRGQQVTLSCSPISGHRSVSWYQQTPGQGLQFLFEYFSETQRNKGNFPGRFSGRQFSNSRSEMNVSTLELGDSALYLCASSGQGSGTDTQYFGPGTRLTVL.

The CDR3 bases are TGTGCCAGCAGCTTAGAAAGCACAGATACGCAGTATTTT. Encoded protein: CASSLESTDTQYF. This chain connects TRBV7-2 to TRBJ2-3; D uncertain. The CDR3 extends over 13 amino acids. Trimming removed 1 base from V and 0 bases from J, with 2 bases in between. The germline gives CDR1 SGHTA, CDR2 FQGNSA.

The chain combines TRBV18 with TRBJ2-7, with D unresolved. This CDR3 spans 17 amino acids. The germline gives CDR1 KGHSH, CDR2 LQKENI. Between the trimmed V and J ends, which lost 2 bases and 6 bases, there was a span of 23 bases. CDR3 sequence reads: CASSPVGTVPNGLEQYF. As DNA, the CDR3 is TGTGCCAGCTCACCAGTAGGAACAGTACCTAACGGCCTCGAGCAGTACTTC.